This TCR beta chain was sequenced for a study of blood T cell repertoires in COVID-19. The wider study: Material from acute and convalescent COVID-19 was sourced from the United States, Italy and Spain. T cells, B-cell-depleted T cells, or PBMCs provided the cDNA or gDNA that served as material.

As originally analysed: Estimates of nucleated cell counts were drawn from the amplification of reference gene primers. Using immunoSEQ multiplex PCR, the repertoire was profiled, and TCRdb retains in-frame clones only, with some absent. That table furnishes V, J and clone size, whereas the DNA furnished D and trimming. The data contain 220,000 or so clones, about 85% of them singletons. Trimming pared 7 bases from V and 6 bases from J, leaving 16 bases between. This CDR3 is 14 amino acids long. Germline V gene sequence: CDR1 MNHEY, CDR2 SVGAGI. The chain links TRBV6-5 to TRBJ2-1; possibly TRBD2 for D (5 bases). The sequence was collected from a man between 50 and 59 years old who had recovered from COVID-19. The material sequenced was peripheral blood. Here the CDR3 DNA reads TGTGCCAGCAATCACGGAGGAACCTCCAATGAGCAGTTCTTC. Translation gives CASNHGGTSNEQFF.